The T cell receptor beta chain under discussion was sequenced for a study of blood T cells in healthy people across ages (dated by TCRdb to about 2015). Notes on the research overall: In model experiments, template switching captured about one uniquely barcoded TCR beta cDNA molecule for every two T cells. Using the same blood draw, the study looked at two additional independent replicas of 1 million unique cDNA reads for two donors, one aged 18 to 30 and the other aged 80 or older. The donors were split into four age groups: young (average 16 years), middle-aged (around 40), aged (approximately 60) and long-lived (under 85). Donors of different ages were randomly distributed across sequencing lanes to avoid experimental bias. The study measured age-related changes in TCR beta repertoire diversity using deep sequencing normalized with unique cDNA molecular identifiers. The investigation overall reported the following: As age increased, observed TCR beta diversity per million T cells dropped in a roughly linear way, and a significant reduction was already evident by age about 40. The long-lived group showed more naive CD4+ T cells, fewer expanded clones and increased TCR diversity than the aged group, suggesting age selection. Estimates of total diversity based on one million sequenced T cells were regarded as lower bounds and as underestimates. Because profiling used bulk unsorted PBMCs, naive and antigen-experienced compartments could not be compared conclusively. Observed TCR beta diversity correlated strongly with the percentage of naive T cells measured by flow cytometry. Because donor CMV infection status was unknown, age-related changes in expanded clonotypes were potentially confounded.

CDR1 and CDR2 are drawn from the germline V gene: SGHTA, FQGNSA. The CDR3 holds 12 amino acids from the cysteine to the phenylalanine. The sequence is cut down to CDR3 DNA, 36 bases in frame from base 1. V loses 1 base, J loses 4 bases, and the germline ends lie 5 bases apart. The receptor library was made with 5' RACE. Sequencing took place on an Illumina HiSeq 2500. A second PCR of roughly 7 to 11 cycles was performed with a sample-barcoded 5' primer and a J-beta primer mix. Each TCR beta cDNA molecule received a unique molecular identifier from a template-switch 5' adaptor carrying 12 random nucleotides. At least 2.5 million CDR3-containing paired-end reads were obtained from each sample. First-strand cDNA synthesis was performed from all RNA using the Mint cDNA synthesis kit, with priming by a TRBC-specific oligonucleotide. Following uracil-DNA glycosylase treatment, all cDNA underwent a first 18-cycle PCR with the universal primers M1SS and BC2_uni_R. The paper's data handling went like this. For normalization, 1 million high-quality reads were randomly selected from each sample, with every read carrying a distinct molecular identifier. Reads with shared molecular identifiers were discarded instead of being binned into consensus sequences. MiTCR, run with a Q25 quality threshold and the strictest error-elimination algorithm, handled CDR3 identification, clonotype clustering and error correction. A nonparametric unseen species model with Euler transformation was used to estimate lower-bound total TCR beta diversity. TCRdb trimmed the raw reads at Q25, called clones with MiXCR and kept productive beta chains. Under each unique CDR3 protein, matching rows form one entry showing the most common genes and DNA. TCRdb's processing, not the study's, gives the V and J calls here. The sample table lists hundreds of thousands of distinct CDR3 sequences, approximately 50% of them with a count of one. The ten largest clones add up to around a third of the sample.

Systemically healthy Caucasian individuals from Russia, around 38 in total and aged roughly 6 to 100 years, were included as donors. Each donor gave about 11 milliliters of peripheral blood, drawn into EDTA-treated Vacutainer tubes. Ficoll-Paque density-gradient centrifugation was used to isolate PBMCs, with at least 7 million obtained per sample. Trizol reagent was used to extract total RNA from PBMCs, with at least 5 micrograms per sample. For every donor, flow cytometry on a PBMC aliquot measured the percentage of naive CD45RAhigh/CD27high T cells. A few counts support this clonotype. No cognate antigen has been identified for it. No base quality information exists; no much larger clone differs at one position.

The sequence is built from TRBV7-2 and TRBJ2-7; the D gene cannot be resolved reliably. The sequence came from a woman aged 60-75 years in good health. Sample: blood. CDR3 region: CASSLVKYEQYF. Here is the DNA: TGTGCCAGCAGCTTAGTCAAGTACGAGCAGTACTTC. Reference TRBV7-2 and TRBJ2-7 proteins supply the regions before and after the CDR3; the full variable domain is: GAGVSQSPSNKVTEKGKDVELRCDPISGHTALYWYRQSLGQGLEFLIYFQGNSAPDKSGLPSDRFSAERTGGSVSTLTIQRTQQEDSAVYLCASSLVKYEQYFGPGTRLTVT.